The rows below give T cell receptor beta chains drawn from one sample of a study of cytomegalovirus exposure and HLA in healthy donors. Generated by immunoSEQ multiplex PCR, the TCRdb table keeps only in-frame clones and is missing some. The sample yields 30,000 to 45,000 clones, roughly 82% seen once. What was sequenced was PBMCs. Every receptor here comes from a woman aged 18-29 years in good health and CMV-seronegative. The CDR3 runs from the conserved cysteine through the conserved F or W. The order of the fields is clone size, D gene, J gene, V gene, CDR3 DNA, CDR3 protein. The D gene is left open where the match is weak. A clone size is listed for some rows: how often the clone was seen (once, few, many), or a class if it is expanded.

size: -; D: -; J: TRBJ2-2; V: TRBV7-6; DNA: TGTGCCAGCAGCTCCGTAACTAGGAACACCGGGGAGCTGTTTTTT; CDR3: CASSSVTRNTGELFF
size: -; D: -; J: TRBJ1-1; V: TRBV7-9; DNA: TGTGCCAGCAGCTTTCAGGGGAAGGACACTGAAGCTTTCTTT; CDR3: CASSFQGKDTEAFF
size: -; D: TRBD1; J: TRBJ1-4; V: TRBV28; DNA: TGTGCCAGCAGTTTATCGCCTTGGGACAGGAGTAATGAAAAACTGTTTTTT; CDR3: CASSLSPWDRSNEKLFF
size: -; D: -; J: TRBJ2-2; V: TRBV11-1; DNA: TGTGCCAGCAGCCTCGTCGGGGGTCCGAACACCGGGGAGCTGTTTTTT; CDR3: CASSLVGGPNTGELFF
size: -; D: -; J: TRBJ2-7; V: TRBV5-5; DNA: TGTGCCAGCAGCTTTGGGCATGCCTACGAGCAGTACTTC; CDR3: CASSFGHAYEQYF
size: few; D: -; J: TRBJ1-6; V: TRBV6-4; DNA: TGTGCCAGCAGTGACAGATCAGATTCGGGTTCACCCCTCCACTTT; CDR3: CASSDRSDSGSPLHF
size: -; D: TRBD2; J: TRBJ2-1; V: TRBV29-1; DNA: TGCAGCGTTGAAGATCTTGGAGTAGCGGGGTACAATGAGCAGTTCTTC; CDR3: CSVEDLGVAGYNEQFF
size: -; D: -; J: TRBJ2-3; V: TRBV5-1; DNA: TGCGCCAGCAGCGCGGGCAGCGCGGAGAGCACAGATACGCAGTATTTT; CDR3: CASSAGSAESTDTQYF
size: -; D: -; J: TRBJ1-2; V: TRBV30; DNA: TGTGCCTGGAGAGAAACAAACTATGGCTACACCTTC; CDR3: CAWRETNYGYTF
size: -; D: TRBD2; J: TRBJ2-3; V: TRBV6-5; DNA: TGTGCCAGCAGTCTAGCGGGAGCAGATACGCAGTATTTT; CDR3: CASSLAGADTQYF
size: -; D: -; J: TRBJ2-6; V: TRBV9; DNA: TGTGCCAGCAGCGTAGGTGGTATCTACTCTGGGGCCAACGTCCTGACTTTC; CDR3: CASSVGGIYSGANVLTF
size: -; D: -; J: TRBJ2-1; V: TRBV4-1; DNA: TGCGCCAGCAGCCAACCAGGGGGGTTCGGGAATGAGCAGTTCTTC; CDR3: CASSQPGGFGNEQFF
size: -; D: TRBD1; J: TRBJ2-3; V: TRBV14; DNA: TGTGCCAGCAGCCAAGACAGGGGGTGGTTAGATACGCAGTATTTT; CDR3: CASSQDRGWLDTQYF
size: medium-sized; D: -; J: TRBJ2-3; V: TRBV6-4; DNA: TGTGCCAGCAGTGACTCGTCAGGGGGCACAGATACGCAGTATTTT; CDR3: CASSDSSGGTDTQYF
size: -; D: -; J: TRBJ2-1; V: TRBV5-8; DNA: TGTGCCAGCAGCTTGGCTTCCCACAGGGGAGGTGAGCAGTTCTTC; CDR3: CASSLASHRGGEQFF
size: -; D: TRBD1; J: TRBJ1-2; V: TRBV27; DNA: TGTGCCACCAGTGCAGGGGGCATCTATGGCTACACCTTC; CDR3: CATSAGGIYGYTF
size: -; D: -; J: TRBJ1-6; V: TRBV2; DNA: TGTGCCAGCAGTGAACTCGGCGGTTCACCCCTCAACTTT; CDR3: CASSELGGSPLNF
size: few; D: -; J: TRBJ2-2; V: TRBV5-1; DNA: TGCGCCAGCAGCTTGAGGGACACTTCCACCGGGGAGCTGTTTTTT; CDR3: CASSLRDTSTGELFF
size: -; D: -; J: TRBJ2-5; V: TRBV15; DNA: TGTGCCACCAGCAGAGATCCAGGACAGGGAGGGGAGACCCAGTACTTC; CDR3: CATSRDPGQGGETQYF
size: -; D: -; J: TRBJ1-5; V: TRBV7-9; DNA: TGTTCCAGCAGTTTGGTTACGTCGGGGGGTAGCAATCAGCCCCAGAATTTT; CDR3: CSSSLVTSGGSNQPQNF
size: once; D: TRBD1; J: TRBJ1-3; V: TRBV6-4; DNA: TGTGCCAGCAGTGAACCGGGACAGGGGTGGGACACCATATATTTT; CDR3: CASSEPGQGWDTIYF
size: -; D: -; J: TRBJ1-2; V: TRBV19; DNA: TGTGCCAGTAGTATCGGTTTACAGGGCTCCTATGGCTACACCTTC; CDR3: CASSIGLQGSYGYTF
size: -; D: -; J: TRBJ2-2; V: TRBV6-1; DNA: TGTGCCAGCATTCCGGGTTCGAACACCGGGAAGCTGTTTTTT; CDR3: CASIPGSNTGKLFF
size: -; D: -; J: TRBJ1-5; V: TRBV28; DNA: TGTGCCAGCAGTCTTGTTAGCAATCAGCCCCAGCATTTT; CDR3: CASSLVSNQPQHF
size: -; D: TRBD1; J: TRBJ1-2; V: TRBV9; DNA: TGTGCCAGCAGCGTAGGGACAGGGCGGGAGCCCGGGCGCTATGGCTACACCTTC; CDR3: CASSVGTGREPGRYGYTF
size: -; D: TRBD2; J: TRBJ2-3; V: TRBV29-1; DNA: TGCAGCGTTGGAGATAGCGGGGGCACAGATACGCAGTATTTT; CDR3: CSVGDSGGTDTQYF
size: -; D: -; J: TRBJ2-7; V: TRBV7-9; DNA: TGTTCCAGCAGCCCCCCCGGGGCGGGATACGAGCAGTACTTC; CDR3: CSSSPPGAGYEQYF
size: -; D: -; J: TRBJ1-1; V: TRBV19; DNA: TGTGCCAGCCCAGGGGAAGGGAACACTGAAGCTTTCTTT; CDR3: CASPGEGNTEAFF
size: -; D: -; J: TRBJ2-7; V: TRBV10-3; DNA: TGTGCCACCCGCGCGGGTTGTAGCTCCTACGAGCAGTACTTC; CDR3: CATRAGCSSYEQYF
size: -; D: TRBD1; J: TRBJ2-4; V: TRBV15; DNA: TGTGCCACCAGAGACAGGGCGGCCACAGGGGAGCGTGAAAACATTCAGTACTTC; CDR3: CATRDRAATGERENIQYF
size: -; D: TRBD2; J: TRBJ2-1; V: TRBV13; DNA: TGTGCCAGCAGCCCCGGAGGACTAGCGGGAGATTTGGAGCAGTTCTTC; CDR3: CASSPGGLAGDLEQFF
size: -; D: TRBD2; J: TRBJ2-1; V: TRBV5-4; DNA: TGTGCCAGCAGCCTCAGCGGGAGGGCTTACAATGAGCAGTTCTTC; CDR3: CASSLSGRAYNEQFF
size: -; D: -; J: TRBJ2-7; V: TRBV19; DNA: TGTGCCAGTAGTGCCGGGGTTTCCTACGAGCAGTACTTC; CDR3: CASSAGVSYEQYF
size: -; D: -; J: TRBJ2-5; V: TRBV9; DNA: TGTGCCAGCAGCGTAGCGGGGGAGACCCAGTACTTC; CDR3: CASSVAGETQYF
size: -; D: TRBD2; J: TRBJ2-2; V: TRBV19; DNA: TGTGCCAGTAGCCTCGCGGGGGTGGTGCCCGGGGAGCTGTTTTTT; CDR3: CASSLAGVVPGELFF
size: -; D: -; J: TRBJ2-7; V: TRBV9; DNA: TGTGCCAGCAGCGTAGGGGTAGCGAGTGTGGGGGAGCAGTACTTC; CDR3: CASSVGVASVGEQYF
size: -; D: TRBD2; J: TRBJ2-1; V: TRBV27; DNA: TGTGCCAGCAGTTTGCCTAGCGGGAGTTGGAATGAGCAGTTCTTC; CDR3: CASSLPSGSWNEQFF
size: -; D: -; J: TRBJ1-4; V: TRBV25-1; DNA: TGTGCCAGCAGTGAATTTGGACAGACAGGTACTAATGAAAAACTGTTTTTT; CDR3: CASSEFGQTGTNEKLFF
size: -; D: -; J: TRBJ1-1; V: TRBV7-3; DNA: TGTGCCAGCAGCCATCGACAGGACACTGAAGCTTTCTTT; CDR3: CASSHRQDTEAFF
size: -; D: -; J: TRBJ2-5; V: TRBV5-1; DNA: TGCGCCAGCAGCTTGTCCTTTCAAGAGACCCAGTACTTC; CDR3: CASSLSFQETQYF
size: -; D: -; J: TRBJ1-5; V: TRBV19; DNA: TGTGCCAGTAGTATAGATGTGGGCAGTAGCAATCAGCCCCAGCATTTT; CDR3: CASSIDVGSSNQPQHF
size: -; D: -; J: TRBJ1-5; V: TRBV7-2; DNA: TGTGCCAGCAGCCTCGGGGGGGGGAACTTGCAGCCCCAGCATTTT; CDR3: CASSLGGGNLQPQHF
size: -; D: TRBD2; J: TRBJ2-7; V: TRBV15; DNA: TGTGCCACCAGCGGAGGCGAGGCGGGGGAGATGGGGTACGAGCAGTACTTC; CDR3: CATSGGEAGEMGYEQYF
size: -; D: -; J: TRBJ1-3; V: TRBV2; DNA: TGTGCCACGACAGGATCTGGAAACACCATATATTTT; CDR3: CATTGSGNTIYF
size: -; D: -; J: TRBJ2-5; V: TRBV2; DNA: TGTGCCAGCAGTGAGGTGGGAGAAGAGACCCAGTACTTC; CDR3: CASSEVGEETQYF
size: -; D: TRBD1; J: TRBJ1-5; V: TRBV13; DNA: TGTGCCACCAAACAGGGGGATAGCAATCAGCCCCAGAATTTT; CDR3: CATKQGDSNQPQNF
size: -; D: -; J: TRBJ2-3; V: TRBV5-1; DNA: TGCGCCAGCAGCCTAGGTCGCACAGATACGCAGTATTTT; CDR3: CASSLGRTDTQYF
size: -; D: TRBD1; J: TRBJ2-2; V: TRBV18; DNA: TGTGCCAGCTCATCCCCCGGACAGGGGGGCACCGGGGAGCTGTTTTTT; CDR3: CASSSPGQGGTGELFF
size: few; D: -; J: TRBJ1-3; V: TRBV4-1; DNA: TGCGCCAGCAGCCAAGAGGAGGGAAGGGGCGGAAACACCATATATTTT; CDR3: CASSQEEGRGGNTIYF
size: -; D: TRBD2; J: TRBJ2-1; V: TRBV30; DNA: TGTGCCTGGAGTGTACTAGCGGGAGGGCTTGATGAGCAGTTCTTC; CDR3: CAWSVLAGGLDEQFF
size: -; D: TRBD2; J: TRBJ2-5; V: TRBV5-1; DNA: TGCGCCAGCAGCTTGGGGACTAGCGGGGGCGAGGAGACCCAGTACTTC; CDR3: CASSLGTSGGEETQYF